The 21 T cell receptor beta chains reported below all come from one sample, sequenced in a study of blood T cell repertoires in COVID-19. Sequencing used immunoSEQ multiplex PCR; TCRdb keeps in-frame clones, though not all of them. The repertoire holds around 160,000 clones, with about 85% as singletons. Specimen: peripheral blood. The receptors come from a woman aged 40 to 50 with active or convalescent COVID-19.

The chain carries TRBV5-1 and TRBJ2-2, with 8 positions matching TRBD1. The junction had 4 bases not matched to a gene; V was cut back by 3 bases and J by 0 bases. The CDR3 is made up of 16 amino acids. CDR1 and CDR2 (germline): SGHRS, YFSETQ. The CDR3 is CASSYDRGSNTGELFF. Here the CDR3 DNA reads TGCGCCAGCAGCTATGACAGGGGTTCGAACACCGGGGAGCTGTTTTTT. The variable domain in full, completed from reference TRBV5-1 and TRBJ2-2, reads KAGVTQTPRYLIKTRGQQVTLSCSPISGHRSVSWYQQTPGQGLQFLFEYFSETQRNKGNFPGRFSGRQFSNSRSEMNVSTLELGDSALYLCASSYDRGSNTGELFFGEGSRLTVL.

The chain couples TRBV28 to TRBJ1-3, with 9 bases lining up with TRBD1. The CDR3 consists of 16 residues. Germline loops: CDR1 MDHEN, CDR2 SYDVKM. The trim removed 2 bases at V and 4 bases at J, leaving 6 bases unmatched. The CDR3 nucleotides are TGTGCCAGCAGTTTACTTCCGGGACAGGGAGGAAACACCATATATTTT. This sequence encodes CASSLLPGQGGNTIYF.

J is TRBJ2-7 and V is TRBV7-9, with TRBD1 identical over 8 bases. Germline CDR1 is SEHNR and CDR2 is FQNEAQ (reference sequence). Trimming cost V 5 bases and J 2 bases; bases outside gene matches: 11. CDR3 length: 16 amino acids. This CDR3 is CASSPSRQGRAYEQYF. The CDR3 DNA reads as TGTGCCAGCAGCCCTTCCCGACAGGGGAGAGCCTACGAGCAGTACTTC.

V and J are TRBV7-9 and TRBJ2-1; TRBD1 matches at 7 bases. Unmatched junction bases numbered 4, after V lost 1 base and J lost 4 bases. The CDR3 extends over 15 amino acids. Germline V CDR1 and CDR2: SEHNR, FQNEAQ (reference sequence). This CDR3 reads CASSLGAGGYNEQFF. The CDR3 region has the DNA TGTGCCAGCAGCTTAGGGGCAGGGGGTTACAATGAGCAGTTCTTC.

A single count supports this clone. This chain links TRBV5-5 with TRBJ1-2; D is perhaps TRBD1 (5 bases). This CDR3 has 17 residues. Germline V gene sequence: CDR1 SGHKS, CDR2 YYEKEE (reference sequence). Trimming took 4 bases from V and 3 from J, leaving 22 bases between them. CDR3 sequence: CASSPLLGGGMYYGYTF. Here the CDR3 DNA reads TGTGCCAGCAGCCCTCTACTTGGGGGAGGGATGTACTATGGCTACACCTTC.

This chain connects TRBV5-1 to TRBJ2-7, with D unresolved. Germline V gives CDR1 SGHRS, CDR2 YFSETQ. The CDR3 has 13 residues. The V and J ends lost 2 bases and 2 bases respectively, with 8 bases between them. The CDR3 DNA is TGCGCCAGCAGCTTTTCCCAGACCTACGAGCAGTACTTC. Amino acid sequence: CASSFSQTYEQYF.

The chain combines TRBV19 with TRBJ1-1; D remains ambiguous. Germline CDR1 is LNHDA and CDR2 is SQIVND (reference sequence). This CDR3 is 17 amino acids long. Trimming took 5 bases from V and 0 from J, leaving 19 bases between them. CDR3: CASSDWEGFTMNTEAFF. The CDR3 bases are TGTGCCAGTAGTGACTGGGAGGGTTTCACGATGAACACTGAAGCTTTCTTT.

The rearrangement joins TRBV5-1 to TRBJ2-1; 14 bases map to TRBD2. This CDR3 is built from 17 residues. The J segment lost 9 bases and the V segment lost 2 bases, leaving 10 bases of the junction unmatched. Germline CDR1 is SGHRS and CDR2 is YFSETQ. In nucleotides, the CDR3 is TGCGCCAGCAGCTTAATACCGGGGACTAGCGGGAGTATTGAGCAGTTCTTC. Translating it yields CASSLIPGTSGSIEQFF.

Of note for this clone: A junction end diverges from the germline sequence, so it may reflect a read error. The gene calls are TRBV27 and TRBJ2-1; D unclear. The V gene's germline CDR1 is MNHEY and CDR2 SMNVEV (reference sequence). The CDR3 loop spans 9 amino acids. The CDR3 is CASSLQAIF. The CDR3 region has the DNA TGTGCCAGCAGTTTACAGGCGATCTTC.

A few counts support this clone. This CDR3 reads CASSHDGTRYEQYF. CDR3 sequence (DNA): TGTGCCAGCAGCCACGATGGTACTCGTTACGAGCAGTACTTC. This sequence joins TRBV5-6 and TRBJ2-7; no clear D. This CDR3 has 14 residues. Per germline, CDR1 SGHDT and CDR2 YYEEEE. Trimming removed 4 bases from V and 4 bases from J, with 15 bases in between.

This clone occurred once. CDR3 in DNA: TGTGCCAGCAGCTCCGCACAGGGGGCGGGCACAGATACGCAGTATTTT. Its translation is CASSSAQGAGTDTQYF. This chain links TRBV11-3 with TRBJ2-3; 9 bases are a match to TRBD1. Germline lookup yields CDR1 SGHNT and CDR2 YENEEA. J was trimmed by 1 base and V by 4 bases; bases with no gene match: 6. The CDR3 extends over 16 amino acids.

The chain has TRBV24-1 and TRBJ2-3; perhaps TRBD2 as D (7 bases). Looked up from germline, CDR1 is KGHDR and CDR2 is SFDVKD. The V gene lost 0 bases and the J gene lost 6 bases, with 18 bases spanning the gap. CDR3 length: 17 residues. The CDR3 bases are TGTGCCACCAGTGATTTGCGGACTCCCCGGGGGGCCGATACGCAGTATTTT. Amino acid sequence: CATSDLRTPRGADTQYF.

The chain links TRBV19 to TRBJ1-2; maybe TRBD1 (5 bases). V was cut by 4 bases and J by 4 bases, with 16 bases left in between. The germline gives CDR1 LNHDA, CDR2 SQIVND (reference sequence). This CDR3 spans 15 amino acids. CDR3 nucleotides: TGTGCCAGTAGTAGGGTCGTGGAGGGGTCCTATGGCTACACCTTC. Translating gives CASSRVVEGSYGYTF. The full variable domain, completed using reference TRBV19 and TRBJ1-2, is DGGITQSPKYLFRKEGQNVTLSCEQNLNHDAMYWYRQDPGQGLRLIYYSQIVNDFQKGDIAEGYSVSREKKESFPLTVTSAQKNPTAFYLCASSRVVEGSYGYTFGSGTRLTVV.

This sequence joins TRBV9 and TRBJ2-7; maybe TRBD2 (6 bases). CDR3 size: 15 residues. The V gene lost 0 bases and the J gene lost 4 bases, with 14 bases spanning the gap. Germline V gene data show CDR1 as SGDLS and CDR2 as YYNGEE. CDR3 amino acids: CASSVGGTVQYEQYF. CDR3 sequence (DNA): TGTGCCAGCAGCGTAGGGGGGACTGTTCAGTACGAGCAGTACTTC. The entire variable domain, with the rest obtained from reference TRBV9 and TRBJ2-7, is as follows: DSGVTQTPKHLITATGQRVTLRCSPRSGDLSVYWYQQSLDQGLQFLIQYYNGEERAKGNILERFSAQQFPDLHSELNLSSLELGDSALYFCASSVGGTVQYEQYFGPGTRLTVT.

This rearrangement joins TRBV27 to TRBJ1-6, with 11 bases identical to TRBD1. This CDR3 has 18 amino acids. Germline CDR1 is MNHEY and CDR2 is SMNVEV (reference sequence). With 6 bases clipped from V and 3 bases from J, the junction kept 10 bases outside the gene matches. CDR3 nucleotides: TGTGCCAGCAGCGGGACAGGGGGTCCCCCATTCTATAATTCACCCCTCCACTTT. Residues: CASSGTGGPPFYNSPLHF.

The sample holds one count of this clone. The CDR3 loop reads CASSQEGRNSNQPQHF. DNA of the CDR3: TGCGCCAGCAGCCAAGAGGGGAGAAATAGCAATCAGCCCCAGCATTTT. The V call is TRBV4-1, the J call TRBJ1-5, with unresolved D. The CDR3 runs to 16 residues. Germline V CDR1 and CDR2: MGHRA, YSYEKL. V was clipped by 0 bases and J by 0 bases, with 9 bases between them.

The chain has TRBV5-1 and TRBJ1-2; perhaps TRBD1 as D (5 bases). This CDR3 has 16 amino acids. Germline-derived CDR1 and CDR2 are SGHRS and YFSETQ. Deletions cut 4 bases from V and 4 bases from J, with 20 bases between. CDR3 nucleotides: TGCGCCAGCAGCCCCGCCGGGGGGACTAGTGCCTATGGCTACACCTTC. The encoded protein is CASSPAGGTSAYGYTF.

The CDR3 here is CASRVPSGGAQETQYF. CDR3 sequence (DNA): TGTGCCAGCAGGGTCCCTAGCGGGGGGGCCCAAGAGACCCAGTACTTC. This sequence joins TRBV6-6 and TRBJ2-5, with TRBD2 identical over 12 bases. The CDR3 runs to 16 residues. CDR1 and CDR2 (germline): MNHNY, SVGAGI (reference sequence). After removal of 6 bases from V and 1 base from J, the junction contained 6 bases not matched to a gene.

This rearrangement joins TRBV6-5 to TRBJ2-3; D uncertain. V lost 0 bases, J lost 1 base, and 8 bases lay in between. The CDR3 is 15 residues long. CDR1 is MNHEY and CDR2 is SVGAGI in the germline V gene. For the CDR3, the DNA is TGTGCCAGCAGTTACTCGCTAGGCGGCACAGATACGCAGTATTTT. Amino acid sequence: CASSYSLGGTDTQYF.

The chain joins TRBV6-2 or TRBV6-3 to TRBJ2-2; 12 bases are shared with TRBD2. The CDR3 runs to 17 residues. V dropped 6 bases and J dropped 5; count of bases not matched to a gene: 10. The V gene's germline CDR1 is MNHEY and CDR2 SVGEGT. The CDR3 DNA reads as TGTGCCAGCAGCCAAAGACTAGCGGGAGATTGGACCGGGGAGCTGTTTTTT. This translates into CASSQRLAGDWTGELFF.

The CDR3 loop reads CASSQGGAYEQYF. CDR3 coding DNA: TGTGCCAGCTCACAAGGGGGTGCCTACGAGCAGTACTTC. The chain has TRBV18 and TRBJ2-7; D possibly corresponds to TRBD1 (6 bases). The length of the CDR3 is 13 residues. The V end lost 4 bases, the J end lost 2 bases, and 9 bases lay between the germline ends. Germline CDR1 and CDR2: KGHSH and LQKENI.